This TCR beta chain was sequenced in a study of human CD8 memory T cell subsets. Libraries of TCR beta chains were produced by 5' RACE (UMI-labeled). With the 5' RACE reads reprocessed, TCRdb shows one record per CDR3 protein and no DNA. This sample's clone table lists roughly 9,800 distinct CDR3 sequences. It was a CCR7+ PD-1- TIGIT- phenotype that stem-like memory CD8+ T cells (TSTEM) showed. This clonotype originated in a human donor in good health. The material sequenced was CD8+ stem-like memory T cells (TSCM and TCM) sorted from PBMCs. Subset described: stem-like memory CD8 T cells (TSTEM), CCR7+ PD-1- TIGIT-.

CDR3: CASNIQGPYNEQFF. The chain joins TRBV7-9 to TRBJ2-1; the D call of TRBD2 rests on TCRdb alone, since no DNA is present to check it. Germline V gene data show CDR1 as SEHNR and CDR2 as FQNEAQ (reference sequence). CDR3 length: 14 residues.